Shown below are 24 T cell receptor beta chains from a single sample sequenced in a study of blood T cell repertoires in COVID-19. The table came from immunoSEQ multiplex PCR; TCRdb's copy has only in-frame clones and leaves some out. The sample yields about 70,000 clones, about 90% seen once. The material sequenced was peripheral blood. The source of these receptors is a man aged 55 to 70 with acute or convalescent COVID-19.

The chain couples TRBV2 to TRBJ1-5, with 10 bases fitting TRBD1. The CDR3 totals 15 residues. The germline gives CDR1 SNHLY, CDR2 FYNNEI. Trimming at V came to 5 bases and at J to 7 bases, leaving 8 bases not matched to a gene. Here the CDR3 reads CASSKDRGARQPQHF. In nucleotides, the CDR3 is TGTGCCAGCAGTAAGGACAGGGGGGCGCGGCAGCCCCAGCATTTT.

This clone showed up just once. The rearrangement joins TRBV6-5 to TRBJ1-5; no firm D call. Trimming shortened V by 0 bases and J by 0 bases, and 3 bases separated the two germline ends. The CDR3 is 14 amino acids. Germline V gives CDR1 MNHEY, CDR2 SVGAGI. CDR3 region: CASSYSGSNQPQHF. CDR3 bases: TGTGCCAGCAGTTACTCCGGTAGCAATCAGCCCCAGCATTTT.

This clone showed up just once. This chain joins TRBV29-1 and TRBJ1-1; D ambiguous. Germline values: CDR1 SQVTM, CDR2 ANQGSEA. This CDR3 is built from 12 residues. With 1 base removed from V and 4 bases from J, the gap between germline ends came to 7 bases. Here the CDR3 reads CSVEGRSTEAFF. CDR3 coding DNA: TGCAGCGTTGAAGGGCGGTCCACTGAAGCTTTCTTT.

CDR3 DNA sequence: TGTGCCAGCCGGAGGACTAGTGTCAGGGATGAGCAGTTCTTC. It translates to CASRRTSVRDEQFF. The rearrangement joins TRBV7-9 to TRBJ2-1, with 7 nucleotides matching TRBD2. CDR3 size: 14 residues. Germline loops: CDR1 SEHNR, CDR2 FQNEAQ (reference sequence). Losses at the gene ends were 8 bases for V and 8 bases for J; bases not matched to a gene: 12.

The chain employs TRBV29-1 and TRBJ2-1, with 7 bases lining up with TRBD2. CDR1 SQVTM and CDR2 ANQGSEA come from the germline V gene. V lost 1 base, J lost 4 bases, and 10 bases stayed unmatched. This CDR3 is built from 16 residues. This CDR3 is CSVEGQEGRDYNEQFF. CDR3 in DNA: TGCAGCGTTGAAGGTCAGGAAGGGAGGGATTACAATGAGCAGTTCTTC.

In this sample, this clone turned up once. This chain connects TRBV5-1 to TRBJ2-1, with 11 bases fitting TRBD1. The CDR3 runs to 14 residues. Losses at the gene ends were 7 bases for V and 5 bases for J; bases not matched to a gene: 5. Per the germline V gene, CDR1 is SGHRS and CDR2 is YFSETQ. CDR3 coding DNA: TGCGCCAGCTATAGGGGACAGGGGGACAATGAGCAGTTCTTC. Translation gives CASYRGQGDNEQFF.

V usage is TRBV5-6 and J usage is TRBJ1-1; TRBD1 agrees at 9 bases. Germline V CDR1 and CDR2: SGHDT, YYEEEE. The CDR3 is made up of 19 amino acids. V was clipped by 0 bases and J by 3 bases; unmatched bases: 15. The CDR3 DNA sequence: TGTGCCAGCAGCTTGGGTACGCCGGGTTGGACAGGGGCGTACACTGAAGCTTTCTTT. Translating gives CASSLGTPGWTGAYTEAFF. Full variable domain (outside the CDR3, taken from reference TRBV5-6 and TRBJ1-1): DAGVTQSPTHLIKTRGQQVTLRCSPKSGHDTVSWYQQALGQGPQFIFQYYEEEERQRGNFPDRFSGHQFPNYSSELNVNALLLGDSALYLCASSLGTPGWTGAYTEAFFGQGTRLTVV.

In DNA form, the CDR3 reads TGTGCCAGTAGTATCGGAGGGCTAGCCAAAAACATTCAGTACTTC. It specifies CASSIGGLAKNIQYF. The chain carries TRBV19 and TRBJ2-4; possibly TRBD2 for D (6 bases). V was pared by 3 bases and J by 0 bases, with 9 bases between. The V gene's germline CDR1 is LNHDA and CDR2 SQIVND (reference sequence). The CDR3 covers 15 residues.

The rearrangement joins TRBV4-1 to TRBJ2-7; no clear D gene. This CDR3 spans 13 amino acids. CDR1 MGHRA and CDR2 YSYEKL come from the germline V gene. The V gene lost 3 bases and the J gene lost 5 bases, with 11 bases spanning the gap. In DNA, the CDR3 is TGCGCCAGCAGCCAGCTCTGGGCTCACGAGCAGTACTTC. This sequence encodes CASSQLWAHEQYF.

The rearrangement uses TRBV2 and TRBJ2-3; weak D call: TRBD2 (5 bases). CDR1 is SNHLY, CDR2 FYNNEI, per germline. The V gene lost 2 bases and the J gene lost 2 bases, with 11 bases spanning the gap. The CDR3 contains 15 residues. CDR3 in amino acids: CASSESGLPTDTQYF. The CDR3 region has the DNA TGTGCCAGCAGTGAAAGCGGACTGCCCACAGATACGCAGTATTTT.

This clone was seen once. The rearrangement joins TRBV19 to TRBJ2-2, with 8 nucleotides matching TRBD1. CDR1 is LNHDA and CDR2 is SQIVND in the germline V gene (reference sequence). With 2 bases clipped from V and 4 bases from J, the junction kept 9 bases outside the gene matches. The CDR3 has 17 amino acids. The DNA for the CDR3 is TGTGCCAGTAGTATAACCCCTCCGGACAGGGTCACCGGGGAGCTGTTTTTT. This gives the protein CASSITPPDRVTGELFF.

Note on this clone: One end of the junction fails to match germline, which may point to a read error. The chain links TRBV6-5 to TRBJ1-6, with TRBD1 matching over 9 bases. Germline CDR1 MNHEY, CDR2 SVGAGI. This CDR3 spans 15 amino acids. In DNA form, the CDR3 reads TGTGCCAGTAGTTACACCGGGACAGGGACTTCACCCCTCCACTTT. It specifies CASSYTGTGTSPLHF.

The chain uses TRBV5-1 and TRBJ1-6, with D possibly TRBD1 on 5 matching bases. The length of the CDR3 is 14 residues. Trimming stripped 0 bases from V and 7 bases from J, with 8 bases between. The germline gives CDR1 SGHRS, CDR2 YFSETQ. CDR3 sequence reads: CASSLEGSNSPLHF. The CDR3 DNA sequence: TGCGCCAGCAGCTTGGAGGGGTCGAATTCACCCCTCCACTTT.

This chain joins TRBV25-1 and TRBJ1-2, with 7 bases that match TRBD1. V was clipped by 5 bases and J by 2 bases; unmatched bases: 5. CDR1 and CDR2 (germline): MGHDK, SYGVNS. This CDR3 has 14 residues. The CDR3 bases are TGTGCCAGCAGTTATGGGACAGCAAACTATGGCTACACCTTC. Amino acids: CASSYGTANYGYTF.

This chain uses TRBV27 with TRBJ1-2, with a weak D call TRBD1 (6 bases). V was pared by 3 bases and J by 4 bases, with 15 bases between. Germline CDR1 is MNHEY and CDR2 is SMNVEV (reference sequence). This CDR3 comprises 15 residues. This CDR3 reads CASSFRGGSSYGYTF. DNA of the CDR3: TGTGCCAGCAGTTTTAGGGGGGGATCCAGCTATGGCTACACCTTC.

This clone has only one observation. The chain recombines TRBV5-8 with TRBJ2-2, with a weak D call TRBD1 (5 bases). The CDR3 consists of 16 residues. V was pared by 0 bases and J by 0 bases, with 9 bases between. CDR1 is SGHTS, CDR2 YDEGEE, per germline. CDR3 in amino acids: CASSLDTRANTGELFF. CDR3 DNA: TGTGCCAGCAGCTTGGATACCAGGGCGAACACCGGGGAGCTGTTTTTT.

J is TRBJ1-1 and V is TRBV2; D not resolved. Trimming took off 6 bases at V and 3 bases at J, with 23 bases between the two ends. This CDR3 contains 17 residues. Germline-derived CDR1 and CDR2 are SNHLY and FYNNEI. The CDR3 DNA follows: TGTGCCAGCAGAAACCATACTCTTTTCGGAGCGGACACTGAAGCTTTCTTT. Protein sequence: CASRNHTLFGADTEAFF.

The chain combines TRBV19 with TRBJ2-1; unclear D gene. The germline CDR1 and CDR2 sequences are LNHDA and SQIVND (reference sequence). With 6 bases removed from V and 6 bases from J, the gap between germline ends came to 15 bases. This CDR3 has 14 residues. The CDR3 protein is CASSLRAERNEQFF. CDR3 nucleotide sequence: TGTGCCAGTAGCCTCCGAGCCGAGCGCAATGAGCAGTTCTTC.

The rearrangement links TRBV2 to TRBJ1-4, with TRBD1 matching over 9 bases. The CDR3 is made up of 15 amino acids. Germline V gene lookup returns CDR1 SNHLY and CDR2 FYNNEI. Trimming took 2 bases from V and 13 from J; bases not matched to a gene: 11. CDR3 sequence: CASSETGTGKGTLFF. CDR3 in DNA: TGTGCCAGCAGTGAAACCGGGACAGGGAAGGGGACACTGTTTTTT.

The chain recombines TRBV29-1 with TRBJ1-5; 9 nucleotides align to TRBD1. V gave up 7 bases and J gave up 3 bases; unmatched junction bases: 4. This CDR3 comprises 13 residues. CDR1 SQVTM and CDR2 ANQGSEA come from the germline V gene. The CDR3 reads CSAGQGNNQPQHF. The CDR3 DNA reads as TGCAGCGCTGGACAGGGGAACAATCAGCCCCAGCATTTT. The whole variable domain, filled in from reference TRBV29-1 and TRBJ1-5, reads SAVISQKPSRDICQRGTSLTIQCQVDSQVTMMFWYRQQPGQSLTLIATANQGSEATYESGFVIDKFPISRPNLTFSTLTVSNMSPEDSSIYLCSAGQGNNQPQHFGDGTRLSIL.

CDR3 nucleotides: TGTGCCATCAGTGAGTCGACACGGGGTAACACTGAAGCTTTCTTT. It encodes CAISESTRGNTEAFF. The chain combines TRBV10-3 with TRBJ1-1; the D is unclear. The CDR3 is 15 amino acids. The ends were cut back, 0 bases at V and 2 bases at J, with 10 bases in the middle. Germline V gene data show CDR1 as ENHRY and CDR2 as SYGVKD.

This chain uses TRBV6-5 with TRBJ2-1, with D possibly TRBD2 on 6 matching bases. Germline lookup yields CDR1 MNHEY and CDR2 SVGAGI. This CDR3 has 14 amino acids. Deletions cut 7 bases from V and 1 base from J, with 11 bases between. CDR3 sequence: CASNRLASYNEQFF. The CDR3 region has the DNA TGTGCCAGCAACCGGCTAGCGTCCTACAATGAGCAGTTCTTC.

The chain is built from TRBV30 and TRBJ1-4; possibly TRBD1 for D (6 bases). The V end lost 4 bases, the J end lost 7 bases, and 19 bases lay between the germline ends. This CDR3 is built from 15 residues. CDR1 and CDR2 (germline): GTSNPN, SVGIG (reference sequence). The CDR3 spells CAWNRESRGSEKLFF. In nucleotides, the CDR3 is TGTGCCTGGAACAGGGAAAGTCGAGGGAGTGAAAAACTGTTTTTT. The complete variable domain, with remaining parts taken from reference TRBV30 and TRBJ1-4, reads SQTIHQWPATLVQPVGSPLSLECTVEGTSNPNLYWYRQAAGRGLQLLFYSVGIGQISSEVPQNLSASRPQDRQFILSSKKLLLSDSGFYLCAWNRESRGSEKLFFGSGTQLSVL.

The chain carries TRBV30 and TRBJ1-5; the D gene is possibly TRBD1 (6 bases). Germline V gene lookup returns CDR1 GTSNPN and CDR2 SVGIG (reference sequence). The CDR3 extends over 14 amino acids. Between the trimmed V and J ends, which lost 0 bases and 6 bases, there was a span of 12 bases. The CDR3 region has the DNA TGTGCCTGGAGTGTAAGGACAGTCCTTCAGCCCCAGCATTTT. Its translation is CAWSVRTVLQPQHF.